This paragraph covers one T cell receptor beta chain sequence. Its target is not known. The treatment is: around 19 received Ad26.COV2.S at low or high dose, single or two shots; roughly five received placebo; per-sample allocation not given. Day 63 following the first vaccine or placebo injection was when the samples were taken. This Boston cohort included adults aged 18-55 years. V was shortened by 8 bases and J by 8 bases, with 15 bases between the two germline ends. Germline loops: CDR1 SEHNR, CDR2 FQNEAQ (reference sequence). The CDR3 has 12 amino acids. The repertoire was sequenced with immunoSEQ multiplex PCR; TCRdb's copy has only in-frame clones and lacks some. The profile shows about 400,000 clones, about 89% of them singletons. This specimen comes from a study of Ad26.COV2.S vaccination and SARS-CoV-2 variants. Study-level information: Enrolled in COV1001, the donor was in the Ad26.COV2.S trial arm, which received the vaccine.

Whole-study results and caveats: Whether participants received vaccine or placebo, their non-spike TCR breadth was similar. Reported findings describe substantial breadth in spike-specific CD8+ and CD4+ T cell responses following vaccination.

The source was peripheral blood, collected in a trial of Ad26.COV2.S vaccine versus placebo. The rearrangement joins TRBV7-9 to TRBJ1-2; D ambiguous. This receptor was obtained from a person between 18 and 65 years old who received the Ad26.COV2.S COVID-19 vaccine or a placebo. CDR3 nucleotides: TGTGCCAGCTCCCTTACCAGTGGCGGCTACACCTTC. Translated, it gives CASSLTSGGYTF.